The 31 T cell receptor beta chains below come from one sample, sequenced in a study of metastatic and nonmetastatic thyroid tumors. TCRdb re-called clones from the PCR reads using MiXCR. The table records 25,000 or so clones, about 15% of them present only once. Until they underwent thyroid surgery, no patient had received any treatment. Material for sequencing was blood. The receptors were gathered from a male donor with papillary thyroid cancer or a benign thyroid nodule (not recorded which). Some clones in this sample may be carry-over from other donors' samples.

At least ten counts were recorded for this clone. This chain connects TRBV10-3 to TRBJ1-2, with a tentative D call TRBD1 (5 bases). V shed 5 bases and J shed 4 bases, with 14 bases lying between them. The CDR3 totals 14 residues. The germline CDR1 and CDR2 sequences are ENHRY and SYGVKD. The CDR3 nucleotides read TGTGCCATCAGTTCGCCGGAGACAGTCTATGGCTACACCTTC. This codes for CAISSPETVYGYTF.

This clone was seen at least ten times. The rearrangement uses TRBV18 and TRBJ1-4, with D maybe TRBD1 (5 bases). The ends were cut back, 8 bases at V and 3 bases at J, with 13 bases in the middle. The germline V gene encodes CDR1 KGHSH and CDR2 LQKENI. This CDR3 region has 14 residues. Written as DNA, the CDR3 is TGTGCCAGCGCTGGCAGGGCGTCTAATGAAAAACTGTTTTTT. Residues: CASAGRASNEKLFF.

This clone was seen at least ten times. J is TRBJ2-1 and V is TRBV27; 9 positions agree with TRBD2. The CDR3 has 15 residues. V lost 6 bases, J lost 8 bases, and 11 bases stayed unmatched. Germline V gene lookup returns CDR1 MNHEY and CDR2 SMNVEV (reference sequence). The CDR3 here is CASRSPGLAGHEQFF. For the CDR3, the DNA is TGTGCCAGCAGATCTCCGGGACTAGCCGGACATGAGCAGTTCTTC.

This clone occurred many times. The rearrangement uses TRBV15 and TRBJ2-1; 8 bases align to TRBD1. CDR1 and CDR2 from the germline V gene are LNHNV and YYDKDF (reference sequence). V trimming: 5 bases; J trimming: 6 bases; junction bases outside the gene matches: 12. The CDR3 totals 16 residues. The CDR3 spells CATSVGQGPVFNEQFF. The CDR3 DNA sequence: TGTGCCACCAGCGTTGGACAGGGACCAGTATTCAATGAGCAGTTCTTC.

Ten or more counts support this clone. This chain links TRBV2 with TRBJ2-7, with D maybe TRBD2 (5 bases). Germline lookup yields CDR1 SNHLY and CDR2 FYNNEI. This CDR3 has 16 amino acids. V was cut by 0 bases and J by 3 bases, with 15 bases left in between. The CDR3 DNA sequence: TGTGCCAGCAGTGAAGCCGATCCGGGAATGGACTACGAGCAGTACTTC. Its translation is CASSEADPGMDYEQYF.

The V and J genes are TRBV28 and TRBJ2-7; weak D call: TRBD2 (6 bases). This CDR3 region has 15 residues. Trimming stripped 8 bases from V and 10 bases from J, with 27 bases between. Germline lookup yields CDR1 MDHEN and CDR2 SYDVKM. CDR3 coding DNA: TGTGCCAGCGGAAGATCCGGAGGGGAACTCTACTATCAGTACTTC. Amino acids: CASGRSGGELYYQYF. Drawing the rest from reference TRBV28 and TRBJ2-7, the complete variable domain is DVKVTQSSRYLVKRTGEKVFLECVQDMDHENMFWYRQDPGLGLRLIYFSYDVKMKEKGDIPEGYSVSREKKERFSLILESASTNQTSMYLCASGRSGGELYYQYFGPGTRLTVT.

This clone came up many times. This chain connects TRBV5-1 to TRBJ2-1; D unresolved. Germline V gene sequence: CDR1 SGHRS, CDR2 YFSETQ. V lost 0 bases and J 0 bases, leaving 13 bases between the germline ends. There are 17 residues in the CDR3. The CDR3 region has the DNA TGCGCCAGCAGCTTGGCCGGGTCGCGAGACTCCTACAATGAGCAGTTCTTC. This codes for CASSLAGSRDSYNEQFF.

The J gene is TRBJ2-1, the V gene TRBV5-4; a weak D match, TRBD2 (5 bases). The germline V gene has CDR1 SGHNT and CDR2 YYREEE (reference sequence). Trimming took off 0 bases at V and 3 bases at J, with 7 bases between the two ends. This CDR3 contains 14 residues. The CDR3 DNA follows: TGTGCCAGCAGCTTGGGGGAGAACTACAATGAGCAGTTCTTC. Translation: CASSLGENYNEQFF.

In its sample, this clone was seen a few times. This sequence joins TRBV2 and TRBJ2-7; D might be TRBD1 (6 bases). Germline CDR1 SNHLY, CDR2 FYNNEI. Trimming pared 8 bases from V and 3 bases from J, leaving 11 bases between. CDR3 size: 12 residues. As DNA, the CDR3 is TGTGCCAGCGTAGACAGGATCTACGAGCAGTACTTC. Protein sequence: CASVDRIYEQYF.

This clone occurred many times. V is TRBV12-3 or TRBV12-4 and J is TRBJ1-1, with no clear D. CDR3 length: 14 amino acids. The V gene lost 2 bases and the J gene lost 0 bases, with 7 bases spanning the gap. Written as DNA, the CDR3 is TGTGCCAGCAGTTTAAGGGAGGTGAACACTGAAGCTTTCTTT. This encodes CASSLREVNTEAFF.

This clone was detected many times. This sequence joins TRBV6-1 and TRBJ1-1; a possible D gene is TRBD1 (5 bases). With 6 bases removed from V and 1 base from J, the gap between germline ends came to 12 bases. The germline gives CDR1 MNHNS, CDR2 SASEGT. This CDR3 region has 14 residues. The CDR3 DNA reads as TGTGCCAGCAGCACCACCGGGACGAACACTGAAGCTTTCTTT. Protein sequence: CASSTTGTNTEAFF.

This clone has at least ten counts. With a much larger clone just one base away, this may be a read error. The chain combines TRBV5-1 with TRBJ2-3; D is possibly TRBD1 or TRBD2 (5 bases each). Trimming pared 4 bases from V and 2 bases from J, leaving 11 bases between. CDR1 is SGHRS, CDR2 YFSETQ, per germline. The length of the CDR3 is 14 residues. This CDR3 reads CASSLRGTTDTQYF. The CDR3 coding sequence is TGCGCCAGCAGCCTCCGGGGCACCACAGATACGCAGTATTTT.

This clone was observed many times. CDR3 sequence (DNA): TGTGCCAGCTCACCTTTTGTCGAGGGCTCTGGGGCCAACGTCCTGACTTTC. The encoded protein is CASSPFVEGSGANVLTF. The chain joins TRBV18 to TRBJ2-6, with D possibly matching TRBD2 (5 bases). Trimming cost V 3 bases and J 0 bases, with 12 bases left between them. Germline V gene sequence: CDR1 KGHSH, CDR2 LQKENI. CDR3 length: 17 residues.

This clone has at least ten counts. A single base separates this from a much larger clone, so it may be a read error. The chain employs TRBV20-1 and TRBJ2-3; D possibly corresponds to TRBD1 (6 bases). The CDR3 is 14 residues long. Per the germline V gene, CDR1 is DFQATT and CDR2 is SNEGSKA (reference sequence). The CDR3 is CSQEGEMGTDMQYF. For the CDR3, the DNA is TGCAGTCAAGAGGGGGAAATGGGCACAGATATGCAGTATTTT.

This clone was seen many times. The V gene is TRBV6-5, the J gene TRBJ2-7, with unresolved D. The CDR3 has 11 residues. Trimming removed 6 bases at V and 3 bases at J, with 6 bases between. Germline lookup yields CDR1 MNHEY and CDR2 SVGAGI. For the CDR3, the DNA is TGTGCCAGCAGACTCGACTACGAGCAGTACTTC. Amino acid sequence: CASRLDYEQYF.

This clone was seen once. J is TRBJ1-1 and V is TRBV20-1; D possibly corresponds to TRBD1 (5 bases). In germline, CDR1 is DFQATT, CDR2 SNEGSKA (reference sequence). This CDR3 contains 10 residues. Trimming pared 7 bases from V and 11 bases from J, leaving 14 bases between. CDR3 residues: CSGSGKNAFF. Here the CDR3 DNA reads TGCAGTGGTTCAGGGAAGAACGCTTTCTTT.

The V gene is TRBV28, the J gene TRBJ2-7, with D tentatively TRBD2 (6 bases). The V gene lost 2 bases and the J gene lost 3 bases, with 14 bases spanning the gap. Germline loops: CDR1 MDHEN, CDR2 SYDVKM. The CDR3 length is 15 residues. The DNA for the CDR3 is TGTGCCAGCAGTTTACGAGAACCGGGGGACTACGAGCAGTACTTC. Protein product: CASSLREPGDYEQYF.

This clone occurred many times. The chain combines TRBV28 with TRBJ2-2; possibly TRBD1 for D (6 bases). With 6 bases removed from V and 1 base from J, the gap between germline ends came to 18 bases. The length of the CDR3 is 17 residues. Germline V gene lookup returns CDR1 MDHEN and CDR2 SYDVKM. The CDR3: CASRPLQGSENTGELFF. The DNA for the CDR3 is TGTGCCAGCAGACCTTTACAGGGAAGCGAGAACACCGGGGAGCTGTTTTTT.

At least ten counts were recorded for this clone. CDR3 sequence reads: CASSRKGKGSIQYF. CDR3 DNA sequence: TGTGCCAGCAGTAGGAAGGGGAAGGGGAGCATTCAGTACTTC. This chain links TRBV27 with TRBJ2-4; possibly TRBD1 or TRBD2 for D (5 bases each). Germline-derived CDR1 and CDR2 are MNHEY and SMNVEV (reference sequence). Trimming removed 5 bases from V and 9 bases from J, with 17 bases in between. This CDR3 has 14 amino acids.

This clone was detected many times. The genes are TRBV28 and TRBJ2-7; the match to TRBD1 covers 7 bases. The CDR3 totals 14 residues. CDR1 and CDR2 from the germline V gene are MDHEN and SYDVKM. J lost 5 bases, V lost 4 bases, and 8 bases had no gene match. The CDR3 here is CASSSPGTADEQYF. CDR3 DNA: TGTGCCAGCAGTTCCCCCGGGACAGCGGACGAGCAGTACTTC.

This clone was recorded many times. CDR3: CASSLAGPSLDTEAFF. CDR3 nucleotide sequence: TGTGCCAGTAGTCTCGCAGGGCCGTCCCTGGACACTGAAGCTTTCTTT. The chain has TRBV19 and TRBJ1-1, with D maybe TRBD1 (5 bases). Germline V gene lookup returns CDR1 LNHDA and CDR2 SQIVND (reference sequence). This CDR3 spans 16 amino acids. Trimming took off 5 bases at V and 3 bases at J, with 19 bases between the two ends.

The chain links TRBV30 to TRBJ1-5; 7 bases fit TRBD1. The germline V gene encodes CDR1 GTSNPN and CDR2 SVGIG (reference sequence). Unmatched junction bases numbered 3, after V lost 2 bases and J lost 2 bases. The length of the CDR3 is 14 residues. CDR3 DNA sequence: TGTGCCTGGAGTTCAGGGGGAGGCAATCAGCCCCAGCATTTT. Translation: CAWSSGGGNQPQHF.

In its sample, this clone ranks as medium-sized (0.01 to 0.1%). The genes are TRBV19 and TRBJ2-1, with no clear D. This CDR3 is built from 13 residues. V shed 6 bases and J shed 0 bases, with 6 bases lying between them. Germline assignment: CDR1 LNHDA and CDR2 SQIVND (reference sequence). This CDR3 reads CASRANSYNEQFF. In nucleotides, the CDR3 is TGTGCCAGTAGGGCCAACTCCTACAATGAGCAGTTCTTC.

At least ten counts were recorded for this clone. V is TRBV30 and J is TRBJ1-5; D uncertain. Trimming pared 1 base from V and 9 bases from J, leaving 16 bases between. Germline-derived CDR1 and CDR2 are GTSNPN and SVGIG (reference sequence). The CDR3 contains 14 residues. CDR3 residues: CAWSGTALASPQHF. The CDR3 DNA reads as TGTGCCTGGAGTGGAACAGCCCTAGCTTCGCCCCAGCATTTT. The full variable domain, in which reference TRBV30 and TRBJ1-5 provide the parts outside the CDR3, is SQTIHQWPATLVQPVGSPLSLECTVEGTSNPNLYWYRQAAGRGLQLLFYSVGIGQISSEVPQNLSASRPQDRQFILSSKKLLLSDSGFYLCAWSGTALASPQHFGDGTRLSIL.

The table lists this clone with many counts. The J gene is TRBJ2-3, the V gene TRBV28; D might be TRBD1 (5 bases). CDR3 length: 16 residues. Per the germline V gene, CDR1 is MDHEN and CDR2 is SYDVKM. The V and J ends lost 6 bases and 0 bases respectively, with 16 bases between them. The CDR3 loop reads CASRQKGAISTDTQYF. The CDR3 nucleotides read TGTGCCAGCAGACAAAAAGGGGCTATCAGCACAGATACGCAGTATTTT.

This clone was observed many times. The chain is built from TRBV5-1 and TRBJ1-1; 7 nucleotides match TRBD1. V dropped 0 bases and J dropped 2; count of bases not matched to a gene: 13. Germline CDR1 SGHRS, CDR2 YFSETQ. The length of the CDR3 is 18 residues. The CDR3 sequence: CASSLVLGQERSNTEAFF. The CDR3 bases are TGCGCCAGCAGCTTGGTTTTAGGACAGGAGAGGTCCAACACTGAAGCTTTCTTT.

The gene calls are TRBV27 and TRBJ1-6; the match to TRBD1 covers 8 bases. V gave up 3 bases and J gave up 9 bases; unmatched junction bases: 7. The CDR3 is 15 residues long. Germline loops: CDR1 MNHEY, CDR2 SMNVEV (reference sequence). The CDR3 bases are TGTGCCAGCAGTTTCCAGGGGGCGATCGGTTCACCCCTCCACTTT. Its translation: CASSFQGAIGSPLHF.

This clone was seen once. The chain combines TRBV11-1 with TRBJ2-1; TRBD1 might be the D (6 bases). The CDR3 length is 15 residues. V was cut by 4 bases and J by 9 bases, with 19 bases left in between. Germline CDR1 reads SGHAT; CDR2 reads FQDESV (reference sequence). The CDR3 coding sequence is TGTGCCAGCAGCTCCAGGACAGTCCCCAGGGTTGAGCAGTTCTTC. This codes for CASSSRTVPRVEQFF.

This clone has a handful of counts. The gene calls are TRBV27 and TRBJ2-1; TRBD2 matches 9 bases. V was pared by 9 bases and J by 1 base, with 10 bases of the junction left unmatched. The CDR3 covers 16 residues. The germline gives CDR1 MNHEY, CDR2 SMNVEV (reference sequence). Written as DNA, the CDR3 is TGTGCCAGAAGTACACCGGGACTAGCATCCTACAATGAGCAGTTCTTC. Its protein is CARSTPGLASYNEQFF.

The sample holds many counts of this clone. This rearrangement joins TRBV5-6 to TRBJ1-5; D is unresolved. CDR1 and CDR2 (germline): SGHDT, YYEEEE. The length of the CDR3 is 13 residues. Deletions cut 2 bases from V and 4 bases from J, with 7 bases between. CDR3 sequence: CASSFKENQPQHF. CDR3 nucleotides: TGTGCCAGCAGCTTTAAGGAAAATCAGCCCCAGCATTTT.

This clone was seen repeatedly, ten times or more. This chain links TRBV2 with TRBJ2-1; 11 bases are a match to TRBD2. This CDR3 spans 14 amino acids. CDR1 and CDR2 from the germline V gene are SNHLY and FYNNEI. The CDR3 loop is CAVGGLAGVNEQFF. DNA for the CDR3: TGTGCTGTTGGCGGACTAGCGGGCGTAAATGAGCAGTTCTTC.